This T cell receptor (beta chain) stems from a study of cytomegalovirus exposure and HLA in healthy donors. Study overall: About 85 million unique TCRs from HLA-typed donors were held in an early release of data.

A word on this clone: Its cognate antigen is unknown.

Regarding the study as a whole: What was likely a sequencing artifact was a cluster of highly shared sequence variants. According to reports, the classifier identified cytomegalovirus status with high specificity and sensitivity. Researchers counted 164 TCR beta chains as cytomegalovirus-associated.

The V gene's germline CDR1 is MNHEY and CDR2 SVGAGI. The CDR3 spans 16 residues. V lost 1 base, J lost 5 bases, and 17 bases lay in between. The PCR ran on 60 Vbeta and 13 Jbeta primers. Clones were read by immunoSEQ multiplex PCR, and TCRdb kept only the in-frame ones, dropping some. The ten top clones account for under 2%, within a sample of about 130,000 clones. The receptor was derived from a woman aged 35 to 49 in good health and CMV-seropositive. The sequenced sample consisted of PBMCs. The chain combines TRBV6-5 with TRBJ2-5; a possible D gene is TRBD2 (6 bases). The CDR3 loop reads CASSYLEGPPAETQYF. CDR3 nucleotides: TGTGCCAGCAGTTACTTGGAGGGCCCGCCCGCGGAGACCCAGTACTTC.